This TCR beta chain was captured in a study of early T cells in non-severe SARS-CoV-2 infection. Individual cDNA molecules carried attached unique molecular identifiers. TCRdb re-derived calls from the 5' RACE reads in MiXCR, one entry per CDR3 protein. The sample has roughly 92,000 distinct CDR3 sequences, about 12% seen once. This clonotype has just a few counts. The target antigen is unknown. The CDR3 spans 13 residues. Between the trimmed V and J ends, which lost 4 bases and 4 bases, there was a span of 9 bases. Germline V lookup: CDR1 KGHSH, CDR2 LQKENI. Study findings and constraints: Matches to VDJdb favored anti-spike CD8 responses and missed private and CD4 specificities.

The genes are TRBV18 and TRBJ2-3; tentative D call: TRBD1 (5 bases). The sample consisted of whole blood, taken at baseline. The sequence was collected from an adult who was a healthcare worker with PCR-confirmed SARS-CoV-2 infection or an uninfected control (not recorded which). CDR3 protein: CASSRTGPDTQYF. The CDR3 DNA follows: TGTGCCAGCTCACGAACAGGTCCAGATACGCAGTATTTT.